A single sample gave rise to the 10 T cell receptor beta chains below, sequenced in a study of shared clonotypes between healthy human individuals. Profiling relied on immunoSEQ multiplex PCR, and the TCRdb table lists in-frame clones only, not all of them. The repertoire consists of about 1.5 million clones, with about 98% occurring once and the leading ten covering roughly 0.42%. The sequencing sample was made of naive CD4+ T cells sorted from blood. Subset: CD45RA+ positively selected. These receptors were obtained from a young man in good health.

The gene calls are TRBV29-1 and TRBJ2-3; 10 positions match TRBD1. CDR1 and CDR2 (germline): SQVTM, ANQGSEA. This CDR3 has 14 residues. The trim removed 6 bases at V and 4 bases at J, leaving 7 bases unmatched. CDR3 sequence (DNA): TGCAGCGTGGGACAGGGGCTGGGGGCAGATACGCAGTATTTT. Translated, it gives CSVGQGLGADTQYF.

The chain carries TRBV6-8 and TRBJ2-1; 15 nucleotides agree with TRBD2. The ends lost 9 bases at V and 7 bases at J; junction bases unmatched: 7. CDR1 and CDR2 from the germline V gene are MNHGY and SAAAGT. The CDR3 is 15 residues long. DNA for the CDR3: TGTGCCAGTAAACGGGGACTAGCGGGAGGAAATGAGCAGTTCTTC. It translates to CASKRGLAGGNEQFF.

The rearrangement links TRBV7-2 to TRBJ1-2; possibly TRBD1 for D (5 bases). Germline V gene lookup returns CDR1 SGHTA and CDR2 FQGNSA. The CDR3 runs to 14 residues. The V gene lost 1 base and the J gene lost 6 bases, with 12 bases spanning the gap. The CDR3 coding sequence is TGTGCCAGCAGCTTAGGCGCCAGGGTGGATGGCTACACCTTC. Encoded protein: CASSLGARVDGYTF.

This clone was detected once. The chain links TRBV5-1 to TRBJ2-1; D not certain. V shed 2 bases and J shed 1 base, with 7 bases lying between them. Germline V gives CDR1 SGHRS, CDR2 YFSETQ. The CDR3 extends over 14 amino acids. The CDR3 bases are TGCGCCAGCAGCTTCGCGGAATCCTACAATGAGCAGTTCTTC. Translation: CASSFAESYNEQFF.

The V gene is TRBV7-9, the J gene TRBJ2-1; 10 bases match TRBD2. V gave up 5 bases and J gave up 9 bases; unmatched junction bases: 19. CDR1 and CDR2 from the germline V gene are SEHNR and FQNEAQ (reference sequence). The CDR3 extends over 18 amino acids. This CDR3 reads CASSPSSGRPVLFSEQFF. As DNA, the CDR3 is TGTGCCAGCAGCCCTAGTAGCGGGAGGCCCGTCTTGTTTAGTGAGCAGTTCTTC.

The V gene is TRBV30, the J gene TRBJ1-4, with a tentative D call TRBD1 (5 bases). V lost 5 bases to trimming and J lost 6 bases, with 19 bases between them. CDR3 length equals 15 residues. Germline values: CDR1 GTSNPN, CDR2 SVGIG (reference sequence). The CDR3, as DNA: TGTGCCTGGGGGCTTTTGGCAGGGAGAGATGAAAAACTGTTTTTT. Its translation: CAWGLLAGRDEKLFF.

The chain joins TRBV5-4 to TRBJ2-3, with unresolved D. V lost 0 bases and J 5 bases, leaving 10 bases between the germline ends. The length of the CDR3 is 14 residues. Germline V gives CDR1 SGHNT, CDR2 YYREEE (reference sequence). CDR3 amino acids: CASSLVGNRDTQYF. CDR3 DNA: TGTGCCAGCAGCTTGGTAGGGAACAGAGATACGCAGTATTTT.

This clone appeared once. The chain links TRBV10-3 to TRBJ1-4; 8 positions agree with TRBD1. Looked up from germline, CDR1 is ENHRY and CDR2 is SYGVKD. Unmatched junction bases numbered 3, after V lost 4 bases and J lost 8 bases. The CDR3 spans 13 residues. The CDR3 region has the DNA TGTGCCATCAGTGGGACAGGGAAGGAAAAACTGTTTTTT. It translates to CAISGTGKEKLFF.

The J gene is TRBJ2-7, the V gene TRBV5-1; 10 nucleotides match TRBD1. CDR1 and CDR2 from the germline V gene are SGHRS and YFSETQ. This CDR3 spans 17 amino acids. J was trimmed by 5 bases and V by 2 bases; bases with no gene match: 13. CDR3 DNA sequence: TGCGCCAGCAGCTTTTACCTTGGTGGACAGGGGGTAGACGAGCAGTACTTC. Amino acid sequence: CASSFYLGGQGVDEQYF.

This chain connects TRBV6-6 to TRBJ2-3; D is undetermined. The CDR3 runs 16 residues. Germline CDR1 is MNHNY and CDR2 is SVGAGI (reference sequence). V was pared by 7 bases and J by 0 bases, with 17 bases between. CDR3 protein: CASKGRVATSTDTQYF. CDR3 nucleotides: TGTGCCAGCAAAGGTCGCGTAGCAACTAGCACAGATACGCAGTATTTT.